Following are 32 T cell receptor beta chains from one sample sequenced in a study of T cells after yellow fever vaccination. Via MiXCR, TCRdb re-called the 5' RACE reads, giving one row per CDR3 protein. This table holds more than 120,000 distinct CDR3 sequences, about 8% found once. The material sequenced was CD4+ T cells sorted from PBMCs, taken 5 days after the yellow fever booster vaccination. The receptors were sampled from a man aged 25-40 years who received the YFV17D yellow fever vaccine.

This clonotype was seen ten or more times. DNA of the CDR3: TGCGCCAGCAGCTTGCCACTAGCGGGTCTTTACGAGCAGTACTTC. It yields the protein CASSLPLAGLYEQYF. The genes are TRBV5-1 and TRBJ2-7, with 9 bases identical to TRBD2. V was pared by 1 base and J by 4 bases, with 6 bases of the junction left unmatched. The CDR3 contains 15 residues. The germline gives CDR1 SGHRS, CDR2 YFSETQ.

Ten or more counts support this clonotype. CDR3 bases: TGCAGTGCATCCCCGACAGGGTATGAGGAAAAACTGTTTTTT. Translating gives CSASPTGYEEKLFF. This chain connects TRBV20-1 to TRBJ1-4, with 7 bases lining up with TRBD1. Germline lookup yields CDR1 DFQATT and CDR2 SNEGSKA (reference sequence). The CDR3 totals 14 residues. Unmatched junction bases numbered 12, after V lost 6 bases and J lost 8 bases.

A few counts support this clonotype. The chain has TRBV4-3 and TRBJ1-2; 7 bases map to TRBD1. Per germline, CDR1 LGHNA and CDR2 YSLEER. The CDR3 length is 15 residues. Germline trimming cut 4 bases from V and 5 bases from J; bases unmatched to any gene: 10. The CDR3 DNA follows: TGCGCCAGCAGCCCCAACCCCGGGACAGATTATGGCTACACCTTC. Amino acids: CASSPNPGTDYGYTF.

The table lists this clonotype with many counts. This chain connects TRBV29-1 to TRBJ2-7, with TRBD1 matching over 7 bases. Per the germline V gene, CDR1 is SQVTM and CDR2 is ANQGSEA. V shed 4 bases and J 6 bases; nucleotides not matched to a gene: 9. The CDR3 runs to 13 residues. CDR3 sequence (DNA): TGCAGCGTTGGAGACAGGGCAGATGGCGAGCAGTACTTC. This codes for CSVGDRADGEQYF.

This clonotype appeared many times. The chain employs TRBV29-1 and TRBJ2-7, with TRBD2 matching 10 bases. The CDR3 contains 12 residues. V trimming: 4 bases; J trimming: 4 bases; junction bases outside the gene matches: 1. Germline V lookup: CDR1 SQVTM, CDR2 ANQGSEA. The CDR3: CSVASGSYEQYF. The DNA of the CDR3 is TGCAGCGTTGCTAGCGGGAGTTACGAGCAGTACTTC.

The chain uses TRBV5-8 and TRBJ1-1; D is unresolved. Germline V gene lookup returns CDR1 SGHTS and CDR2 YDEGEE. Deletions cut 0 bases from V and 6 bases from J, with 12 bases between. This CDR3 contains 14 residues. The CDR3 DNA reads as TGTGCCAGCAGCTTGGTAGAGCTCGGGGCTGAAGCTTTCTTT. This codes for CASSLVELGAEAFF.

This clonotype has a count of ten or more. The chain carries TRBV5-8 and TRBJ2-2; either TRBD1 or TRBD2 may fit D (5 bases each). The CDR3 extends over 16 amino acids. V was pared by 4 bases and J by 4 bases, with 17 bases between. Looked up from germline, CDR1 is SGHTS and CDR2 is YDEGEE. This CDR3 reads CASSPLGAYGTGELFF. The CDR3 DNA is TGTGCCAGCAGCCCTCTCGGGGCCTATGGCACCGGGGAGCTGTTTTTT.

The genes are TRBV2 and TRBJ2-2, with 8 bases that match TRBD2. This CDR3 spans 16 amino acids. V trimming: 6 bases; J trimming: 5 bases; junction bases outside the gene matches: 11. Germline-derived CDR1 and CDR2 are SNHLY and FYNNEI. The CDR3: CASSDFAGGGTGELFF. As DNA, the CDR3 is TGTGCCAGCAGCGACTTCGCGGGAGGAGGAACCGGGGAGCTGTTTTTT.

In this sample, this clonotype turned up many times. The chain employs TRBV7-9 and TRBJ2-5; D unresolved. The V and J ends lost 5 bases and 3 bases respectively, with 19 bases between them. The germline gives CDR1 SEHNR, CDR2 FQNEAQ (reference sequence). The CDR3 runs 16 residues. The CDR3 DNA reads TGTGCCAGCAGCGTCGTCCATTTGATCATCGAAGAGACCCAGTACTTC. Encoded protein: CASSVVHLIIEETQYF.

This clonotype was counted at least ten times. This chain connects TRBV7-2 to TRBJ1-1; 9 positions match TRBD1. Germline-derived CDR1 and CDR2 are SGHTA and FQGNSA. The V gene end was trimmed by 4 bases and the J gene end by 10 bases; junction bases not matched to a gene: 10. There are 14 residues in the CDR3. The CDR3 sequence: CASSSPGQGLRAFF. The CDR3 bases are TGTGCCAGCAGCTCCCCGGGACAGGGATTGCGAGCTTTCTTT.

At least ten counts were recorded for this clonotype. V gene TRBV29-1 combines with J gene TRBJ2-3, with D maybe TRBD2 (7 bases). CDR1 and CDR2 (germline): SQVTM, ANQGSEA. This CDR3 has 12 amino acids. CDR3 region: CREDRPTDTQYF. The CDR3 region has the DNA TGCCGGGAGGACAGACCCACAGATACGCAGTATTTT.

This clonotype was seen repeatedly, ten times or more. The chain uses TRBV5-1 and TRBJ2-5; 7 nucleotides align to TRBD1. Germline V gene sequence: CDR1 SGHRS, CDR2 YFSETQ. The trim removed 4 bases at V and 3 bases at J, leaving 9 bases unmatched. This CDR3 spans 15 amino acids. CDR3 DNA: TGCGCCAGCAGCACCCAACAGGGGCGAGAAGAGACCCAGTACTTC. This sequence encodes CASSTQQGREETQYF.

This clonotype occurred a few times. The chain is built from TRBV30 and TRBJ1-2; D is undetermined. Germline CDR1 and CDR2: GTSNPN and SVGIG (reference sequence). The CDR3 consists of 14 residues. V dropped 2 bases and J dropped 4 bases, with 14 bases sitting between them. CDR3 in amino acids: CAWSPQAPSYGYTF. CDR3 nucleotide sequence: TGTGCCTGGAGTCCCCAAGCCCCCTCCTATGGCTACACCTTC.

This clonotype was observed at least ten times. J is TRBJ2-3 and V is TRBV6-1; 8 bases map to TRBD2. Germline CDR1 reads MNHNS; CDR2 reads SASEGT. V was pared by 6 bases and J by 0 bases, with 11 bases of the junction left unmatched. CDR3 size: 17 residues. The CDR3 DNA sequence: TGTGCCAGCAGGTTTAGCGGGACCAGGGCTAGCACAGATACGCAGTATTTT. Protein: CASRFSGTRASTDTQYF.

This clonotype occurred a few times. This rearrangement joins TRBV5-1 to TRBJ2-3; a weak D match, TRBD2 (5 bases). This CDR3 has 15 residues. The V gene lost 4 bases and the J gene lost 0 bases, with 12 bases spanning the gap. From germline, CDR1 is SGHRS and CDR2 YFSETQ. The CDR3 region is CASSQAGGSTDTQYF. CDR3 coding DNA: TGCGCCAGCAGCCAAGCTGGCGGGAGCACAGATACGCAGTATTTT.

This chain links TRBV5-1 with TRBJ2-7; D may be TRBD1 or TRBD2 (5 bases each). The V end was cut by 1 base, the J end by 1 base, with 15 bases between. The CDR3 has 16 amino acids. CDR1 is SGHRS and CDR2 is YFSETQ in the germline V gene. The CDR3 region has the DNA TGCGCCAGCAGCTTGTCAGACCGGGACGGTTCCTACGAGCAGTACTTC. It is translated as CASSLSDRDGSYEQYF.

The rearrangement uses TRBV18 and TRBJ2-5; D gene unclear. Germline V CDR1 and CDR2: KGHSH, LQKENI. The CDR3 is made up of 14 amino acids. V lost 6 bases, J lost 5 bases, and 16 bases lay in between. Written as DNA, the CDR3 is TGTGCCAGCTCCCCCCCCGGGCCGGGTGAGACCCAGTACTTC. Translated, it gives CASSPPGPGETQYF. The variable domain in full, completed from reference TRBV18 and TRBJ2-5, reads NAGVMQNPRHLVRRRGQEARLRCSPMKGHSHVYWYRQLPEEGLKFMVYLQKENIIDESGMPKERFSAEFPKEGPSILRIQQVVRGDSAAYFCASSPPGPGETQYFGPGTRLLVL.

This clonotype was picked up many times. The V call is TRBV10-3, the J call TRBJ2-7; 10 bases are shared with TRBD2. The germline V gene has CDR1 ENHRY and CDR2 SYGVKD. With 10 bases clipped from V and 1 base from J, the junction kept 4 bases outside the gene matches. This CDR3 region has 13 residues. This chain's CDR3 is CATGTSESYEQYF. CDR3 DNA sequence: TGTGCCACCGGGACTAGCGAGTCCTACGAGCAGTACTTC.

The table lists this clonotype with many counts. This chain joins TRBV20-1 and TRBJ2-2; D call uncertain. CDR3 size: 13 residues. Germline V gene lookup returns CDR1 DFQATT and CDR2 SNEGSKA (reference sequence). V shed 3 bases and J shed 4 bases, with 9 bases lying between them. The CDR3 protein is CSARRESTGELFF. The CDR3 bases are TGCAGTGCTAGGAGAGAGTCCACCGGGGAGCTGTTTTTT.

This clonotype was seen at least ten times. The chain combines TRBV29-1 with TRBJ2-2, with D possibly matching TRBD1 (5 bases). In germline, CDR1 is SQVTM, CDR2 ANQGSEA. The CDR3 is 14 residues long. The V gene lost 1 base and the J gene lost 5 bases, with 11 bases spanning the gap. CDR3 sequence (DNA): TGCAGCGTTGAAGGCTGGACAAATACCGGGGAGCTGTTTTTT. It yields the protein CSVEGWTNTGELFF.

This clonotype was counted at least ten times. The chain has TRBV7-2 and TRBJ2-7, with a possible D match to TRBD1 (5 bases). CDR1 is SGHTA and CDR2 is FQGNSA in the germline V gene. This CDR3 contains 14 residues. V dropped 3 bases and J dropped 0 bases, with 9 bases sitting between them. CDR3 residues: CASSFPTVSYEQYF. CDR3 coding DNA: TGTGCCAGCAGCTTCCCGACAGTCTCCTACGAGCAGTACTTC. Filled out from reference TRBV7-2 and TRBJ2-7, the complete variable domain reads GAGVSQSPSNKVTEKGKDVELRCDPISGHTALYWYRQSLGQGLEFLIYFQGNSAPDKSGLPSDRFSAERTGGSVSTLTIQRTQQEDSAVYLCASSFPTVSYEQYFGPGTRLTVT.

With regard to this clonotype: A much larger clone differs by one base, so this may be a read error. The CDR3 does not end in the conserved phenylalanine or tryptophan, so this is likely a read error. The J gene is TRBJ2-3, the V gene TRBV29-1; 7 bases agree with TRBD2. V trimming: 6 bases; J trimming: 11 bases; junction bases outside the gene matches: 14. Germline V lookup: CDR1 SQVTM, CDR2 ANQGSEA. This CDR3 region has 13 residues. The CDR3 DNA follows: TGCAGCGTCGGGGCTAGCGGCCAAGAAGGGCAGTATTCT. Its protein product is CSVGASGQEGQYS.

The chain joins TRBV6-5 to TRBJ2-7; D uncertain. Germline V gene lookup returns CDR1 MNHEY and CDR2 SVGAGI. The V end lost 6 bases, the J end lost 0 bases, and 9 bases lay between the germline ends. The CDR3 contains 13 residues. The chain's CDR3 is CASRPSASYEQYF. CDR3 nucleotides: TGTGCCAGCAGGCCTTCGGCCTCCTACGAGCAGTACTTC.

In this sample, this clonotype turned up many times. The rearrangement joins TRBV7-3 to TRBJ2-1; tentatively, D is TRBD1 (5 bases). This CDR3 is 13 amino acids long. The V and J ends lost 1 base and 8 bases respectively, with 9 bases between them. Germline CDR1 SGHTA, CDR2 FQGTGA. The CDR3 nucleotides are TGTGCCAGCAGCTTAAAAGTAGGGGATGAGCAGTTCTTC. Its translation is CASSLKVGDEQFF.

This clonotype showed up many times. This chain uses TRBV9 with TRBJ2-6; D remains unclear. Trimming stripped 0 bases from V and 4 bases from J, with 17 bases between. There are 18 residues in the CDR3. The V gene's germline CDR1 is SGDLS and CDR2 YYNGEE. Written as DNA, the CDR3 is TGTGCCAGCAGCGTAGGAGATAGTTCCCCGTCCGGGGCCAACGTCCTGACTTTC. This translates into CASSVGDSSPSGANVLTF.

The table lists this clonotype with many counts. The rearrangement links TRBV20-1 to TRBJ2-5, with TRBD1 as a possible D gene (6 bases). The CDR3 loop spans 12 amino acids. V was pared by 6 bases and J by 4 bases, with 12 bases between. Looked up from germline, CDR1 is DFQATT and CDR2 is SNEGSKA (reference sequence). The CDR3 spells CSAPGQTETQYF. The CDR3, as DNA: TGCAGTGCCCCCGGACAGACAGAGACCCAGTACTTC.

This clonotype occurred many times. The chain couples TRBV12-3 or TRBV12-4 to TRBJ2-7; D may be TRBD1 (5 bases). This CDR3 is built from 18 residues. The V end lost 2 bases, the J end lost 1 base, and 21 bases lay between the germline ends. In DNA form, the CDR3 reads TGTGCCAGCAGTTTACTTTATCGTGACAGTTTAGCATCCTACGAGCAGTACTTC. It specifies CASSLLYRDSLASYEQYF.

This clonotype was detected ten times or more. The chain links TRBV18 to TRBJ2-5, with D uncertain. This CDR3 contains 14 residues. CDR1 is KGHSH and CDR2 is LQKENI in the germline V gene. Trimming removed 0 bases at V and 2 bases at J, with 7 bases between. This CDR3 is CASSPPPAQETQYF. The CDR3 nucleotides read TGTGCCAGCTCACCACCCCCCGCACAAGAGACCCAGTACTTC.

This clonotype showed up many times. This chain links TRBV4-3 with TRBJ2-2; perhaps TRBD1 as D (6 bases). This CDR3 has 15 residues. Per the germline V gene, CDR1 is LGHNA and CDR2 is YSLEER. Trimming left V 2 bases short and J 3 bases short, with 10 bases between. CDR3 coding DNA: TGCGCCAGCAGCCAACTGGGGGCGGACACCGGGGAGCTGTTTTTT. This sequence encodes CASSQLGADTGELFF.

This clonotype was seen at least ten times. The CDR3: CASSLGLAGYTEAFF. CDR3 coding DNA: TGCGCCAGCAGCTTGGGTCTCGCCGGCTACACTGAAGCTTTCTTT. The rearrangement uses TRBV5-1 and TRBJ1-1, with D unclear. V lost 0 bases, J lost 3 bases, and 12 bases lay in between. Germline CDR1 reads SGHRS; CDR2 reads YFSETQ. This CDR3 has 15 residues.

This clonotype was picked up many times. This chain connects TRBV29-1 to TRBJ2-1, with 8 bases lining up with TRBD2. Trimming at V came to 7 bases and at J to 2 bases, leaving 10 bases not matched to a gene. This CDR3 comprises 15 residues. Germline V gene lookup returns CDR1 SQVTM and CDR2 ANQGSEA. The CDR3 here is CSAPPDSGTYNEQFF. The CDR3 nucleotides are TGCAGCGCTCCCCCTGATAGCGGGACCTACAATGAGCAGTTCTTC.

This clonotype was observed at least ten times. The rearrangement uses TRBV25-1 and TRBJ2-7; D remains ambiguous. The germline CDR1 and CDR2 sequences are MGHDK and SYGVNS. The CDR3 is 13 amino acids. Trimming shortened V by 4 bases and J by 0 bases, and 7 bases separated the two germline ends. Here the CDR3 reads CASSASPSYEQYF. CDR3 bases: TGTGCCAGCAGTGCGTCGCCCTCCTACGAGCAGTACTTC.